The 18 T cell receptor beta chains below all came from one sample that was sequenced in a study of cytomegalovirus exposure and HLA in healthy donors. The PCR was carried out with 60 Vbeta primers and 13 Jbeta primers. Here immunoSEQ multiplex PCR was the method, and the copy in TCRdb shows in-frame clones only, minus some. The sample contains about 140,000 clones, about four fifths of which appear only once. The sample taken for sequencing was PBMCs. Receptors originate from a man aged 40-49 years in good health and CMV-seropositive.

The chain is built from TRBV5-1 and TRBJ2-1, with TRBD2 matching over 7 bases. V shed 5 bases and J 8 bases; nucleotides not matched to a gene: 13. The CDR3 loop spans 15 amino acids. CDR1 and CDR2 from the germline V gene are SGHRS and YFSETQ. The DNA for the CDR3 is TGCGCCAGCAGTTATAGAGGACTAGAACCCGATGAGCAGTTCTTC. Encoded protein: CASSYRGLEPDEQFF. The full variable domain, rest sourced from reference TRBV5-1 and TRBJ2-1, is KAGVTQTPRYLIKTRGQQVTLSCSPISGHRSVSWYQQTPGQGLQFLFEYFSETQRNKGNFPGRFSGRQFSNSRSEMNVSTLELGDSALYLCASSYRGLEPDEQFFGPGTRLTVL.

J is TRBJ1-5 and V is TRBV2; no clear D. This CDR3 is built from 14 residues. Germline V gene data show CDR1 as SNHLY and CDR2 as FYNNEI. The V end was cut by 3 bases, the J end by 3 bases, with 9 bases between. The CDR3 nucleotides are TGTGCCAGCAGTGACAAAAGCGACAATCAGCCCCAGCATTTT. It encodes CASSDKSDNQPQHF.

The chain joins TRBV7-2 to TRBJ2-7, with no clear D. Between the trimmed V and J ends, which lost 3 bases and 1 base, there was a span of 4 bases. The CDR3 loop spans 12 amino acids. Germline V gene lookup returns CDR1 SGHTA and CDR2 FQGNSA. DNA for the CDR3: TGTGCCAGCAGCTTGAGATCCTACGAGCAGTACTTC. Amino acids: CASSLRSYEQYF.

The genes are TRBV15 and TRBJ1-1; 8 bases map to TRBD1. V was clipped by 5 bases and J by 7 bases; unmatched bases: 12. Germline V gives CDR1 LNHNV, CDR2 YYDKDF (reference sequence). This CDR3 is built from 15 residues. This chain's CDR3 is CATSLLQGAPDEAFF. CDR3 bases: TGTGCCACCAGCCTACTTCAGGGGGCCCCAGATGAAGCTTTCTTT.

The V gene is TRBV27, the J gene TRBJ2-7; TRBD1 matches 11 bases. V gave up 4 bases and J gave up 6 bases; unmatched junction bases: 8. CDR3 length: 15 amino acids. Germline CDR1 is MNHEY and CDR2 is SMNVEV (reference sequence). CDR3: CASSSLGTGGPEQYF. The DNA of the CDR3 is TGTGCCAGCAGTTCGCTCGGGACAGGGGGTCCCGAGCAGTACTTC.

The chain recombines TRBV5-4 with TRBJ2-1; 16 nucleotides align to TRBD2. The CDR3 is 18 amino acids. Germline values: CDR1 SGHNT, CDR2 YYREEE (reference sequence). V lost 4 bases, J lost 7 bases, and 11 bases stayed unmatched. The CDR3 is CASSMGLAGGPLGNEQFF. CDR3 DNA sequence: TGTGCCAGCAGCATGGGACTAGCGGGAGGGCCGTTGGGGAATGAGCAGTTCTTC. The whole variable domain, remainder taken from reference TRBV5-4 and TRBJ2-1, is ETGVTQSPTHLIKTRGQQVTLRCSSQSGHNTVSWYQQALGQGPQFIFQYYREEENGRGNFPPRFSGLQFPNYSSELNVNALELDDSALYLCASSMGLAGGPLGNEQFFGPGTRLTVL.

This chain links TRBV5-4 with TRBJ2-5; 9 positions agree with TRBD1. This CDR3 spans 14 amino acids. Germline V gene lookup returns CDR1 SGHNT and CDR2 YYREEE (reference sequence). J was trimmed by 5 bases and V by 4 bases; bases with no gene match: 6. DNA of the CDR3: TGTGCCAGCAGCAAAGGGACAGGGAGGGAGACCCAGTACTTC. Its translation: CASSKGTGRETQYF.

The V call is TRBV7-2, the J call TRBJ1-4; the D gene is possibly TRBD1 (5 bases). The V end was cut by 6 bases, the J end by 4 bases, with 12 bases between. Looked up from germline, CDR1 is SGHTA and CDR2 is FQGNSA. The CDR3 contains 14 residues. This CDR3 is CASRLDRFNEKLFF. CDR3 nucleotide sequence: TGTGCCAGCAGGCTCGACAGATTTAATGAAAAACTGTTTTTT.

The genes are TRBV4-3 and TRBJ1-4; TRBD1 aligns across 9 bases. Trimming at V came to 1 base and at J to 8 bases, leaving 8 bases not matched to a gene. The CDR3 has 16 amino acids. Germline CDR1 and CDR2: LGHNA and YSLEER. The CDR3 DNA is TGCGCCAGCAGCCAAGTCGCCGGGACAGGGAGCGAAAAACTGTTTTTT. It is translated as CASSQVAGTGSEKLFF.

This clone was recorded a few times. V gene TRBV7-9 combines with J gene TRBJ1-2; 8 nucleotides match TRBD1. The CDR3 extends over 14 amino acids. V trimming: 5 bases; J trimming: 3 bases; junction bases outside the gene matches: 5. CDR1 and CDR2 from the germline V gene are SEHNR and FQNEAQ (reference sequence). The CDR3 loop reads CASSPGGRDYGYTF. CDR3 nucleotide sequence: TGTGCCAGCAGCCCAGGGGGCCGGGACTATGGCTACACCTTC.

The chain is built from TRBV6-6 and TRBJ1-1, with TRBD1 matching over 8 bases. Germline V CDR1 and CDR2: MNHNY, SVGAGI (reference sequence). J gave up 3 bases and V 8 bases, and 5 bases lay outside the gene matches. The CDR3 has 13 amino acids. CDR3: CASLGTGYTEAFF. The CDR3 bases are TGTGCCAGCCTCGGGACAGGATACACTGAAGCTTTCTTT.

Note on this clone: Other DNA sequences in the sample encode the same CDR3. For the CDR3, the DNA is TGTGCCAGCAGTCCACGGGACAGGCCCACAGATACGCAGTATTTT. Translated: CASSPRDRPTDTQYF. This chain uses TRBV27 with TRBJ2-3; 8 bases fit TRBD1. In germline, CDR1 is MNHEY, CDR2 SMNVEV (reference sequence). The CDR3 has 15 residues. J was trimmed by 2 bases and V by 5 bases; bases with no gene match: 6.

This rearrangement joins TRBV4-1 to TRBJ1-4; tentative D call: TRBD1 (5 bases). CDR1 is MGHRA and CDR2 is YSYEKL in the germline V gene. The CDR3 length is 14 residues. V shed 6 bases and J shed 1 base, with 9 bases lying between them. For the CDR3, the DNA is TGCGCCAGCAGACGACAGTTAACTAATGAAAAACTGTTTTTT. Its translation: CASRRQLTNEKLFF.

Note on this clone: The junction differs from germline at one of its ends, possibly a read error. This chain uses TRBV7-9 with TRBJ2-2; 10 bases fit TRBD1. This CDR3 contains 16 residues. Germline V gives CDR1 SEHNR, CDR2 FQNEAQ (reference sequence). CDR3 nucleotide sequence: TGTTCCAGCAGGCCTAGACAGGGGGCGTATACCGGGGAGCTGTTTTTT. Encoded protein: CSSRPRQGAYTGELFF.

This chain connects TRBV5-5 to TRBJ2-3; TRBD1 matches 8 bases. CDR3 length: 14 residues. Trimming cost V 10 bases and J 3 bases; bases outside gene matches: 10. Germline CDR1 and CDR2: SGHKS and YYEKEE (reference sequence). This CDR3 reads CASNLDRGTDTQYF. The CDR3 DNA follows: TGTGCCTCAAACCTCGACAGGGGAACAGATACGCAGTATTTT. The full variable domain, with the rest looked up from reference TRBV5-5 and TRBJ2-3, is DAGVTQSPTHLIKTRGQQVTLRCSPISGHKSVSWYQQVLGQGPQFIFQYYEKEERGRGNFPDRFSARQFPNYSSELNVNALLLGDSALYLCASNLDRGTDTQYFGPGTRLTVL.

The gene calls are TRBV7-6 and TRBJ2-5; 7 bases line up with TRBD2. The germline gives CDR1 SGHVS, CDR2 FNYEAQ. The ends lost 5 bases at V and 7 bases at J; junction bases unmatched: 7. The CDR3 totals 13 residues. Written as DNA, the CDR3 is TGTGCCAGCAGCATGGGACTATCGGGGACCCAGTACTTC. This codes for CASSMGLSGTQYF.

J is TRBJ1-4 and V is TRBV5-1; D call uncertain. The CDR3 extends over 16 amino acids. The ends were cut back, 0 bases at V and 4 bases at J, with 13 bases in the middle. Germline V lookup: CDR1 SGHRS, CDR2 YFSETQ. The DNA of the CDR3 is TGCGCCAGCAGCTTGGCACCGGACTTCGGTAATGAAAAACTGTTTTTT. It specifies CASSLAPDFGNEKLFF.

The chain combines TRBV11-2 with TRBJ1-6, with D perhaps TRBD1 (6 bases). There are 15 residues in the CDR3. Germline V CDR1 and CDR2: SGHAT, FQNNGV. Trimming shortened V by 3 bases and J by 6 bases, and 12 bases separated the two germline ends. CDR3 protein: CASSFAGGGNSPLHF. The CDR3 coding sequence is TGTGCCAGCAGCTTCGCGGGGGGCGGTAATTCACCCCTCCACTTT.